Below are 25 T cell receptor beta chains sequenced from a single sample in a study of cytotoxic CD8 clonotypes in ibrutinib-treated CLL. The table came from immunoSEQ multiplex PCR; TCRdb's copy has only in-frame clones and leaves some out. The sample gives some 84,000 clones, around 83% of which show up once; more than 5% is in the top ten. Sequences were derived from PBMCs, sampled before ibrutinib treatment. Receptors were obtained from a human donor with chronic lymphocytic leukemia.

This rearrangement joins TRBV14 to TRBJ1-3; D gene ambiguous. V was cut by 4 bases and J by 1 base, with 17 bases left in between. Germline CDR1 SGHDN, CDR2 FVKESK. The CDR3 is 17 amino acids. The DNA for the CDR3 is TGTGCCAGCAGCCCTTTTGGCAGTCCTCGTTCTGGAAACACCATATATTTT. This encodes CASSPFGSPRSGNTIYF.

The chain links TRBV4-1 to TRBJ2-2; 7 bases match TRBD2. Germline trimming cut 4 bases from V and 6 bases from J; bases unmatched to any gene: 11. The CDR3 has 16 residues. Germline CDR1 MGHRA, CDR2 YSYEKL. CDR3 loop: CASSLVAGERAGELFF. The CDR3 DNA is TGCGCCAGCAGCCTTGTGGCGGGAGAACGGGCCGGGGAGCTGTTTTTT.

This chain uses TRBV9 with TRBJ2-6, with D possibly TRBD2 on 6 matching bases. Germline V gene data show CDR1 as SGDLS and CDR2 as YYNGEE. V was cut by 3 bases and J by 3 bases, with 10 bases left in between. The CDR3 has 15 residues. As DNA, the CDR3 is TGTGCCAGCAGCGGGCGGGGTTTTGGGGCCAACGTCCTGACTTTC. It yields the protein CASSGRGFGANVLTF.

The rearrangement links TRBV6-1 to TRBJ1-1; 8 nucleotides line up with TRBD1. V gave up 2 bases and J gave up 1 base; unmatched junction bases: 12. Germline CDR1 reads MNHNS; CDR2 reads SASEGT. The CDR3 is 18 amino acids. This CDR3 is CASSEHSGQVWPNTEAFF. CDR3 bases: TGTGCCAGCAGTGAACATTCGGGACAGGTCTGGCCGAACACTGAAGCTTTCTTT.

This clone was found a few times. The rearrangement uses TRBV15 and TRBJ2-3; D is undetermined. The CDR3 consists of 15 residues. Per the germline V gene, CDR1 is LNHNV and CDR2 is YYDKDF (reference sequence). Between the trimmed V and J ends, which lost 0 bases and 7 bases, there was a span of 14 bases. This chain's CDR3 is CATSREDGGGYTQYF. CDR3 in DNA: TGTGCCACCAGCAGAGAGGACGGCGGCGGATATACGCAGTATTTT.

The genes are TRBV30 and TRBJ1-1, with D uncertain. Germline V gene sequence: CDR1 GTSNPN, CDR2 SVGIG (reference sequence). Between the trimmed V and J ends, which lost 0 bases and 3 bases, there was a span of 11 bases. The CDR3 contains 14 residues. This chain's CDR3 is CAWSVRRWDTEAFF. The CDR3, as DNA: TGTGCCTGGAGTGTACGGCGTTGGGACACTGAAGCTTTCTTT.

The rearrangement links TRBV15 to TRBJ1-5; D is perhaps TRBD1 (5 bases). This CDR3 contains 17 residues. Per germline, CDR1 LNHNV and CDR2 YYDKDF (reference sequence). Trimming took off 1 base at V and 9 bases at J, with 22 bases between the two ends. The chain's CDR3 is CATSRVFGQGLLVPQHF. The CDR3 region has the DNA TGTGCCACCAGCAGAGTATTTGGTCAGGGTCTATTAGTGCCCCAGCATTTT. The full variable domain, completed using reference TRBV15 and TRBJ1-5, is DAMVIQNPRYQVTQFGKPVTLSCSQTLNHNVMYWYQQKSSQAPKLLFHYYDKDFNNEADTPDNFQSRRPNTSFCFLDIRSPGLGDTAMYLCATSRVFGQGLLVPQHFGDGTRLSIL.

The rearrangement uses TRBV7-3 and TRBJ1-1; D may be TRBD1 (5 bases). The V gene lost 5 bases and the J gene lost 0 bases, with 13 bases spanning the gap. The CDR3 runs to 15 residues. CDR1 and CDR2 from the germline V gene are SGHTA and FQGTGA. The CDR3 sequence is CASSVNGAMNTEAFF. The CDR3 coding sequence is TGTGCCAGCAGCGTCAACGGGGCTATGAACACTGAAGCTTTCTTT. Filled out from reference TRBV7-3 and TRBJ1-1, the complete variable domain reads GAGVSQTPSNKVTEKGKYVELRCDPISGHTALYWYRQSLGQGPEFLIYFQGTGAADDSGLPNDRFFAVRPEGSVSTLKIQRTERGDSAVYLCASSVNGAMNTEAFFGQGTRLTVV.

This clone has only one observation. The V call is TRBV29-1, the J call TRBJ2-2, with D hard to call. Trimming removed 3 bases from V and 5 bases from J, with 4 bases in between. CDR1 is SQVTM and CDR2 is ANQGSEA in the germline V gene. This CDR3 is 11 amino acids long. In nucleotides, the CDR3 is TGCAGCGTTGACAGGACCGGGGAGCTGTTTTTT. Its protein is CSVDRTGELFF.

V usage is TRBV10-1 and J usage is TRBJ2-2, with 9 nucleotides matching TRBD1. J gave up 3 bases and V 6 bases, and 11 bases lay outside the gene matches. The CDR3 contains 17 residues. The V gene's germline CDR1 is WNHNN and CDR2 SYGVQD (reference sequence). The CDR3 here is CASSGSRDRVDTGELFF. The CDR3 DNA reads TGCGCCAGCAGCGGGTCTAGGGACAGGGTGGACACCGGGGAGCTGTTTTTT.

The sample holds one count of this clone. The genes are TRBV2 and TRBJ2-5, with no clear D. The germline V gene encodes CDR1 SNHLY and CDR2 FYNNEI. The CDR3 runs 13 residues. V gave up 2 bases and J gave up 7 bases, with 11 bases separating them. Here the CDR3 reads CASSESGHGTQYF. CDR3 DNA sequence: TGTGCCAGCAGTGAATCGGGCCACGGGACCCAGTACTTC.

This CDR3 is CSVRLGLDTEAFF. As DNA, the CDR3 is TGCAGCGTTCGACTGGGGTTGGACACTGAAGCTTTCTTT. This chain joins TRBV29-1 and TRBJ1-1; D remains ambiguous. CDR3 length equals 13 residues. Germline CDR1 and CDR2: SQVTM and ANQGSEA. V was clipped by 5 bases and J by 3 bases, with 13 bases between them.

The chain joins TRBV2 to TRBJ1-5, with no clear D. The CDR3 contains 14 residues. Germline CDR1 and CDR2: SNHLY and FYNNEI. V was cut by 6 bases and J by 2 bases, with 11 bases left in between. The CDR3: CASRRGEGNQPQHF. The DNA for the CDR3 is TGTGCCAGCAGGCGCGGGGAAGGCAATCAGCCCCAGCATTTT.

The V gene is TRBV29-1, the J gene TRBJ2-3, with D perhaps TRBD1 or TRBD2 (6 bases each). CDR1 SQVTM and CDR2 ANQGSEA come from the germline V gene. This CDR3 spans 14 amino acids. Trimming shortened V by 4 bases and J by 5 bases, and 16 bases separated the two germline ends. The CDR3 region has the DNA TGCAGCGTTGGTTTCGGGGGCGGGCAAGATACGCAGTATTTT. Translated: CSVGFGGGQDTQYF.

This CDR3 reads CASSESGLLYNEQFF. CDR3 bases: TGTGCCAGCAGCGAAAGTGGACTCCTATACAATGAGCAGTTCTTC. V and J are TRBV2 and TRBJ2-1; D possibly corresponds to TRBD2 (5 bases). Germline CDR1 is SNHLY and CDR2 is FYNNEI. This CDR3 has 15 residues. Trimming took off 6 bases at V and 4 bases at J, with 16 bases between the two ends.

The J gene is TRBJ2-1, the V gene TRBV4-1; the match to TRBD1 covers 8 bases. After removal of 1 base from V and 4 bases from J, the junction contained 12 bases not matched to a gene. This CDR3 region has 18 residues. CDR1 and CDR2 from the germline V gene are MGHRA and YSYEKL. In DNA, the CDR3 is TGCGCCAGCAGCCAAGTCCAACCAGGGGGCCTCGGGTACAATGAGCAGTTCTTC. Translated: CASSQVQPGGLGYNEQFF.

The chain is built from TRBV29-1 and TRBJ2-2; TRBD1 matches at 9 bases. Germline V gives CDR1 SQVTM, CDR2 ANQGSEA. With V trimmed by 3 bases and J by 4 bases, 6 bases remained unmatched. The CDR3 loop spans 15 amino acids. CDR3: CSVDFGQGITGELFF. CDR3 in DNA: TGCAGCGTTGATTTCGGACAGGGGATCACCGGGGAGCTGTTTTTT.

The chain employs TRBV6-1 and TRBJ2-5; 8 bases are shared with TRBD1. CDR3 length: 16 residues. Per germline, CDR1 MNHNS and CDR2 SASEGT. J gave up 5 bases and V 2 bases, and 10 bases lay outside the gene matches. This CDR3 reads CASSERPQGAGETQYF. In DNA, the CDR3 is TGTGCCAGCAGTGAAAGGCCGCAGGGGGCTGGTGAGACCCAGTACTTC.

The chain employs TRBV27 and TRBJ2-3; a weak D match, TRBD2 (6 bases). Trimming left V 3 bases short and J 4 bases short, with 23 bases between. Germline CDR1 is MNHEY and CDR2 is SMNVEV (reference sequence). This CDR3 is built from 18 residues. The CDR3 loop is CASSFRSLREYSADTQYF. For the CDR3, the DNA is TGTGCCAGCAGTTTTAGATCCCTACGGGAGTATTCTGCAGATACGCAGTATTTT.

The CDR3 protein is CATSRNLPGTSLMETQYF. The CDR3 DNA sequence: TGTGCCACCTCCCGTAACCTGCCCGGGACTAGTTTGATGGAGACCCAGTACTTC. This chain joins TRBV10-3 and TRBJ2-5; 8 bases map to TRBD2. The J segment lost 5 bases and the V segment lost 10 bases, leaving 24 bases of the junction unmatched. The CDR3 covers 18 residues. Germline V lookup: CDR1 ENHRY, CDR2 SYGVKD.

The V gene is TRBV27, the J gene TRBJ1-1; possible D gene TRBD1, 6 bases. The CDR3 runs 13 residues. Per germline, CDR1 MNHEY and CDR2 SMNVEV (reference sequence). The CDR3 DNA reads as TGTGCAACCAGAGGGGGGATGGACACTGAAGCTTTCTTT. This codes for CATRGGMDTEAFF.

This clone occurred once. J is TRBJ2-7 and V is TRBV29-1; a weak D match, TRBD1 (5 bases). The CDR3 is made up of 16 amino acids. V was shortened by 7 bases and J by 2 bases, with 24 bases between the two germline ends. CDR1 is SQVTM and CDR2 is ANQGSEA in the germline V gene. DNA of the CDR3: TGCAGCGGTGAGGTGGTGGCAGGGCGGTCGACCTACGAGCAGTACTTC. Its protein is CSGEVVAGRSTYEQYF.

J is TRBJ2-5 and V is TRBV19; TRBD1 might be the D (5 bases). Per germline, CDR1 LNHDA and CDR2 SQIVND (reference sequence). The CDR3 has 14 residues. Trimming left V 0 bases short and J 5 bases short, with 10 bases between. The CDR3 DNA is TGTGCCAGTAGTATAGAGGCAGGGCGGGAGACCCAGTACTTC. Amino acid sequence: CASSIEAGRETQYF.

V usage is TRBV6-5 and J usage is TRBJ2-7; 7 bases agree with TRBD1. V gave up 0 bases and J gave up 6 bases; unmatched junction bases: 5. CDR1 is MNHEY, CDR2 SVGAGI, per germline. The CDR3 has 14 amino acids. The chain's CDR3 is CASSYSTGIGEQYF. In DNA, the CDR3 is TGTGCCAGCAGTTACTCGACAGGGATTGGCGAGCAGTACTTC.

This sequence joins TRBV7-2 and TRBJ2-5, with D unresolved. The CDR3 is made up of 13 amino acids. Trimming left V 5 bases short and J 4 bases short, with 11 bases between. The germline CDR1 and CDR2 sequences are SGHTA and FQGNSA. This CDR3 is CASSVNNVETQYF. DNA for the CDR3: TGTGCCAGCAGCGTAAATAATGTAGAGACCCAGTACTTC.